The 3 T cell receptor beta chains listed next were all sequenced from one sample in a study of cytomegalovirus exposure and HLA in healthy donors. The PCR ran on 60 Vbeta and 13 Jbeta primers. Here immunoSEQ multiplex PCR was the method, and the copy in TCRdb shows in-frame clones only, minus some. The table lists 98,000 or so clones, roughly 80% of them singletons, with more than 1.5% in the top ten. The sequenced material came from PBMCs. These receptor sequences come from a middle-aged woman in good health and CMV-seronegative.

The rearrangement links TRBV27 to TRBJ1-1, with a tentative D call TRBD1 (6 bases). The CDR3 extends over 15 amino acids. Germline lookup yields CDR1 MNHEY and CDR2 SMNVEV (reference sequence). The V gene lost 5 bases and the J gene lost 3 bases, with 16 bases spanning the gap. The CDR3, as DNA: TGTGCCAGCAGTACCTTACAGGGCCCGTACACTGAAGCTTTCTTT. Protein: CASSTLQGPYTEAFF.

This chain joins TRBV28 and TRBJ2-1; D is unresolved. The germline CDR1 and CDR2 sequences are MDHEN and SYDVKM. Deletions cut 3 bases from V and 6 bases from J, with 6 bases between. The CDR3 is 12 residues long. The CDR3 reads CASSFRSNEQFF. CDR3 bases: TGTGCCAGCAGTTTCCGGTCCAATGAGCAGTTCTTC.

This chain joins TRBV5-3 and TRBJ1-5, with D maybe TRBD1 (5 bases). TRBV5-3 is placed among ORFs of uncertain function. V shed 9 bases and J shed 0 bases, with 13 bases lying between them. This CDR3 spans 14 amino acids. CDR3 in amino acids: CATNGGPSNQPQHF. The DNA for the CDR3 is TGTGCCACTAACGGGGGACCTAGCAATCAGCCCCAGCATTTT.